What follows are 27 T cell receptor beta chains derived from one specimen sequenced in a study of blood T cell repertoires in COVID-19. Sequencing used immunoSEQ multiplex PCR; TCRdb keeps in-frame clones, though not all of them. This sample has 70,000 to 95,000 clones, with about 80% found just once. The specimen was peripheral blood. All receptors derive from a human donor in a cohort sampled during active COVID-19.

This clone was detected only once. The gene calls are TRBV5-1 and TRBJ2-3; 7 bases are a match to TRBD1. This CDR3 is built from 15 residues. The trim removed 0 bases at V and 4 bases at J, leaving 5 bases unmatched. Germline assignment: CDR1 SGHRS and CDR2 YFSETQ. The CDR3 protein is CASSLGTRGSDTQYF. DNA of the CDR3: TGCGCCAGCAGCTTGGGGACCAGGGGGTCAGATACGCAGTATTTT.

The CDR3: CASSSGSAVEDYTF. The CDR3, as DNA: TGCGCCAGCAGCTCGGGCTCAGCGGTCGAGGACTACACCTTC. This chain connects TRBV5-1 to TRBJ1-2; no reliable D call. CDR1 and CDR2 from the germline V gene are SGHRS and YFSETQ. Trimming removed 3 bases at V and 10 bases at J, with 19 bases between. CDR3 length: 14 amino acids. Full variable domain (rest looked up from reference TRBV5-1 and TRBJ1-2): KAGVTQTPRYLIKTRGQQVTLSCSPISGHRSVSWYQQTPGQGLQFLFEYFSETQRNKGNFPGRFSGRQFSNSRSEMNVSTLELGDSALYLCASSSGSAVEDYTFGSGTRLTVV.

This clone has only a few counts. The V call is TRBV28, the J call TRBJ2-7, with 7 bases fitting TRBD2. Germline V lookup: CDR1 MDHEN, CDR2 SYDVKM. The CDR3 has 11 residues. The junction had 5 bases not matched to a gene; V was cut back by 8 bases and J by 7 bases. CDR3 nucleotides: TGTGCCAGCCAGACTAGCCGGGAGCAGTACTTC. Its translation is CASQTSREQYF.

The chain has TRBV27 and TRBJ1-1; TRBD1 matches 9 bases. Germline CDR1 is MNHEY and CDR2 is SMNVEV (reference sequence). This CDR3 contains 15 residues. Trimming removed 5 bases from V and 7 bases from J; junction bases left unmatched: 11. In DNA form, the CDR3 reads TGTGCCAGCAGTAGACCGGGACAGGGTACGAATGAAGCTTTCTTT. It yields the protein CASSRPGQGTNEAFF.

CDR3 nucleotides: TGTGCCAGCAGCTTAGACAGGGTGAATGAGCAGTTCTTC. This translates into CASSLDRVNEQFF. V and J are TRBV7-3 and TRBJ2-1; 7 nucleotides line up with TRBD1. Germline values: CDR1 SGHTA, CDR2 FQGTGA. V shed 2 bases and J 7 bases; nucleotides not matched to a gene: 2. The CDR3 is made up of 13 amino acids.

The chain uses TRBV6-5 and TRBJ2-7; TRBD1 matches at 9 bases. The J segment lost 3 bases and the V segment lost 2 bases, leaving 2 bases of the junction unmatched. This CDR3 has 14 residues. The V gene's germline CDR1 is MNHEY and CDR2 SVGAGI. Here the CDR3 reads CASSYRGQGYEQYF. DNA of the CDR3: TGTGCCAGCAGTTACCGGGGACAGGGCTACGAGCAGTACTTC.

The chain is built from TRBV4-1 and TRBJ1-1; D possibly corresponds to TRBD1 (6 bases). Trimming pared 3 bases from V and 1 base from J, leaving 21 bases between. CDR1 is MGHRA, CDR2 YSYEKL, per germline. The CDR3 has 18 residues. The CDR3 is CASSHLPTGSLSNTEAFF. In DNA, the CDR3 is TGCGCCAGCAGCCACCTACCGACAGGATCCCTTTCGAACACTGAAGCTTTCTTT.

V usage is TRBV30 and J usage is TRBJ2-7, with D uncertain. The germline V gene has CDR1 GTSNPN and CDR2 SVGIG (reference sequence). Deletions cut 4 bases from V and 2 bases from J, with 12 bases between. CDR3 length: 13 residues. The CDR3 here is CAWTRNRAYEQYF. The CDR3 bases are TGTGCCTGGACAAGGAACAGAGCCTACGAGCAGTACTTC.

V usage is TRBV5-4 and J usage is TRBJ2-5; a possible D gene is TRBD1 (5 bases). Germline-derived CDR1 and CDR2 are SGHNT and YYREEE (reference sequence). Trimming cost V 3 bases and J 2 bases, with 11 bases left between them. The CDR3 has 14 residues. CDR3 sequence (DNA): TGTGCCAGCAGCTCCAACGACAGACAAGAGACCCAGTACTTC. This translates into CASSSNDRQETQYF.

This sequence joins TRBV6-6 and TRBJ1-5; D remains ambiguous. Germline CDR1 MNHNY, CDR2 SVGAGI (reference sequence). The CDR3 totals 14 residues. V was cut by 4 bases and J by 0 bases, with 7 bases left in between. CDR3 in DNA: TGTGCCAGCAGTTCATCAGATAGCAATCAGCCCCAGCATTTT. This gives the protein CASSSSDSNQPQHF.

On this clone itself: Other DNA sequences in this sample translate to the same CDR3. Written as DNA, the CDR3 is TGTGCCAGCAGCCCGGGACAGCTTCAAGAGACCCAGTACTTC. This encodes CASSPGQLQETQYF. V usage is TRBV5-4 and J usage is TRBJ2-5, with 7 bases lining up with TRBD1. The length of the CDR3 is 14 residues. V lost 4 bases, J lost 2 bases, and 5 bases stayed unmatched. Germline CDR1 is SGHNT and CDR2 is YYREEE (reference sequence).

The V and J genes are TRBV14 and TRBJ1-4, with D possibly TRBD1 on 5 matching bases. This CDR3 contains 15 residues. Germline-derived CDR1 and CDR2 are SGHDN and FVKESK. Trimming left V 4 bases short and J 8 bases short, with 17 bases between. Here the CDR3 reads CASSPRGGSPEKLFF. In DNA form, the CDR3 reads TGTGCCAGCAGCCCCCGTGGGGGGTCACCGGAAAAACTGTTTTTT.

This clone was counted ten times or more. The rearrangement links TRBV28 to TRBJ1-2; D gene uncertain. There are 12 residues in the CDR3. V dropped 7 bases and J dropped 6 bases, with 12 bases sitting between them. Germline CDR1 and CDR2: MDHEN and SYDVKM. The CDR3 region has the DNA TGTGCCAGCAATCGGAGGGAGGATGGCTACACCTTC. Its translation is CASNRREDGYTF.

This sequence joins TRBV27 and TRBJ2-5; TRBD1 matches 11 bases. The length of the CDR3 is 15 residues. Looked up from germline, CDR1 is MNHEY and CDR2 is SMNVEV (reference sequence). With V trimmed by 5 bases and J by 5 bases, 7 bases remained unmatched. CDR3 loop: CASSLDRGPWETQYF. CDR3 DNA sequence: TGTGCCAGCAGTCTGGACAGGGGGCCTTGGGAGACCCAGTACTTC.

The chain joins TRBV30 to TRBJ1-6; 10 nucleotides line up with TRBD1. CDR3 length: 13 amino acids. CDR1 GTSNPN and CDR2 SVGIG come from the germline V gene (reference sequence). The J segment lost 6 bases and the V segment lost 5 bases, leaving 1 base of the junction unmatched. CDR3 DNA sequence: TGTGCCTGGCGGGACAGGGGTAATTCACCCCTCCACTTT. It translates to CAWRDRGNSPLHF. Drawing the rest from reference TRBV30 and TRBJ1-6, the complete variable domain is SQTIHQWPATLVQPVGSPLSLECTVEGTSNPNLYWYRQAAGRGLQLLFYSVGIGQISSEVPQNLSASRPQDRQFILSSKKLLLSDSGFYLCAWRDRGNSPLHFGNGTRLTVT.

This chain uses TRBV28 with TRBJ2-3; no reliable D call. Trimming left V 7 bases short and J 4 bases short, with 15 bases between. The germline gives CDR1 MDHEN, CDR2 SYDVKM. The CDR3 loop spans 14 amino acids. The CDR3 spells CASTLSRRADTQYF. The CDR3 DNA follows: TGTGCCAGCACCTTATCTAGAAGAGCAGATACGCAGTATTTT.

The chain couples TRBV21-1 to TRBJ1-2; TRBD1 is the table's D call and was not checked against the DNA. TRBV21-1 is classified as a pseudogene. The CDR3 is made up of 17 amino acids. Here the CDR3 reads CASSKRPRTGFVYGYTF. CDR3 DNA sequence: TGTGCCAGCAGCAAAAGGCCCCGGACAGGGTTCGTCTATGGCTACACCTTC.

The sample holds one count of this clone. The chain uses TRBV5-4 and TRBJ1-2; D might be TRBD1 (6 bases). The V end was cut by 4 bases, the J end by 1 base, with 8 bases between. This CDR3 is built from 13 residues. Germline V gives CDR1 SGHNT, CDR2 YYREEE (reference sequence). The CDR3 sequence is CASSPRGNYGYTF. DNA for the CDR3: TGTGCCAGCAGCCCCAGGGGTAACTATGGCTACACCTTC.

V and J are TRBV10-2 and TRBJ1-1, with a weak D call TRBD1 (5 bases). Germline CDR1 reads WSHSY; CDR2 reads SAAADI. V lost 0 bases and J lost 11, with 19 bases in between. This CDR3 has 15 amino acids. In DNA, the CDR3 is TGCGCCAGCAGTGAGTCGAACTTAGGACACAAAGCGGCTTTCTTT. Amino acid sequence: CASSESNLGHKAAFF.

This clone was recorded once. The CDR3 nucleotides are TGTGCCAGCAGCCGCGGGGGGAGATTGGGCGGGGAGCTGTTTTTT. It specifies CASSRGGRLGGELFF. V is TRBV11-3 and J is TRBJ2-2, with TRBD2 identical over 8 bases. The germline V gene encodes CDR1 SGHNT and CDR2 YENEEA. The CDR3 totals 15 residues. Trimming cost V 5 bases and J 7 bases; bases outside gene matches: 9.

V is TRBV5-1 and J is TRBJ1-1; D may be TRBD1 (6 bases). CDR3 length: 15 residues. Germline lookup yields CDR1 SGHRS and CDR2 YFSETQ. The V and J ends lost 4 bases and 1 base respectively, with 14 bases between them. This CDR3 is CASSPQGPGNTEAFF. CDR3 nucleotides: TGCGCCAGCAGCCCACAGGGACCAGGGAACACTGAAGCTTTCTTT.

The chain employs TRBV5-5 and TRBJ2-3, with 9 positions matching TRBD1. The CDR3 has 15 residues. V lost 5 bases, J lost 9 bases, and 13 bases stayed unmatched. Germline values: CDR1 SGHKS, CDR2 YYEKEE (reference sequence). The CDR3 bases are TGTGCCAGCAGATCACAGGGGGCGCGAGAGCCGACGCAGTATTTT. The encoded protein is CASRSQGAREPTQYF.

The chain couples TRBV6-5 to TRBJ1-5; 7 nucleotides match TRBD1. The CDR3 contains 16 residues. Trimming took 0 bases from V and 2 from J; bases not matched to a gene: 4. Germline-derived CDR1 and CDR2 are MNHEY and SVGAGI. The CDR3 reads CASSYSGQLGNQPQHF. CDR3 nucleotide sequence: TGTGCCAGCAGTTACTCGGGACAGTTGGGCAATCAGCCCCAGCATTTT.

This clone occurred a few times. V usage is TRBV28 and J usage is TRBJ2-7; 9 nucleotides match TRBD1. Trimming removed 5 bases from V and 1 base from J; junction bases left unmatched: 12. The V gene's germline CDR1 is MDHEN and CDR2 SYDVKM. The CDR3 runs to 17 residues. The DNA for the CDR3 is TGTGCCAGCAGTCTTGCCCACAGGGGGCCGAAATCCTACGAGCAGTACTTC. Translation: CASSLAHRGPKSYEQYF.

The rearrangement links TRBV7-9 to TRBJ1-2; D ambiguous. Trimming took 2 bases from V and 3 from J, leaving 4 bases between them. Germline assignment: CDR1 SEHNR and CDR2 FQNEAQ (reference sequence). The CDR3 sequence is 12 residues long. CDR3 in amino acids: CASSLRDYGYTF. CDR3 in DNA: TGTGCCAGCAGCTTAAGAGACTATGGCTACACCTTC.

V usage is TRBV7-3 and J usage is TRBJ1-3; maybe TRBD1 (6 bases). Trimming took off 2 bases at V and 1 base at J, with 6 bases between the two ends. In germline, CDR1 is SGHTA, CDR2 FQGTGA. CDR3 size: 14 residues. The CDR3 sequence: CASSLQGSGNTIYF. CDR3 coding DNA: TGTGCCAGCAGCTTACAGGGGTCTGGAAACACCATATATTTT.

The V call is TRBV28, the J call TRBJ1-5, with 8 nucleotides matching TRBD1. Germline CDR1 MDHEN, CDR2 SYDVKM. This CDR3 region has 15 residues. V gave up 6 bases and J gave up 6 bases; unmatched junction bases: 10. This chain's CDR3 is CASSPTGGLSQPQHF. The CDR3 DNA is TGTGCCAGCAGCCCTACAGGGGGATTAAGTCAGCCCCAGCATTTT. Looking up the rest from reference TRBV28 and TRBJ1-5 gives the full variable domain: DVKVTQSSRYLVKRTGEKVFLECVQDMDHENMFWYRQDPGLGLRLIYFSYDVKMKEKGDIPEGYSVSREKKERFSLILESASTNQTSMYLCASSPTGGLSQPQHFGDGTRLSIL.